Shown below are 6 T cell receptor beta chains from a single sample sequenced in a study of T cell responses to AZD1222 COVID-19 vaccine. The repertoire was sequenced with immunoSEQ multiplex PCR; TCRdb's copy has only in-frame clones and lacks some. The profile shows approximately 100,000 clones, about 90% of them singletons. The sequencing used peripheral blood, collected on day 0 of AZD1222 vaccination. These receptor sequences come from an adult in good health.

The chain has TRBV7-8 and TRBJ1-2; maybe TRBD1 (5 bases). V was trimmed by 1 base and J by 2 bases, leaving 8 bases between them. The CDR3 runs 14 residues. CDR1 is SGHVS and CDR2 is FQNEAQ in the germline V gene. The CDR3 loop reads CASSLDRQNYGYTF. In DNA, the CDR3 is TGTGCCAGCAGCTTAGACCGACAGAACTATGGCTACACCTTC. Full variable domain (rest looked up from reference TRBV7-8 and TRBJ1-2): GAGVSQSPRYKVAKRGQDVALRCDPISGHVSLFWYQQALGQGPEFLTYFQNEAQLDKSGLPSDRFFAERPEGSVSTLKIQRTQQEDSAVYLCASSLDRQNYGYTFGSGTRLTVV.

The chain uses TRBV7-3 and TRBJ2-1; 8 nucleotides agree with TRBD2. The V gene end was trimmed by 5 bases and the J gene end by 10 bases; junction bases not matched to a gene: 7. The CDR3 is made up of 13 amino acids. In germline, CDR1 is SGHTA, CDR2 FQGTGA. CDR3 nucleotide sequence: TGTGCCAGCAGCCGAGCGGGAGAGGGCGAGCAGTTCTTC. Protein sequence: CASSRAGEGEQFF. The variable domain in full, with the rest retrieved from reference TRBV7-3 and TRBJ2-1, is GAGVSQTPSNKVTEKGKYVELRCDPISGHTALYWYRQSLGQGPEFLIYFQGTGAADDSGLPNDRFFAVRPEGSVSTLKIQRTERGDSAVYLCASSRAGEGEQFFGPGTRLTVL.

This chain uses TRBV27 with TRBJ2-1, with 12 bases aligning to TRBD2. With V trimmed by 4 bases and J by 4 bases, 2 bases remained unmatched. The CDR3 spans 15 residues. Germline values: CDR1 MNHEY, CDR2 SMNVEV (reference sequence). DNA of the CDR3: TGTGCCAGCAGTTCAGGACTAGCGGGATACAATGAGCAGTTCTTC. This gives the protein CASSSGLAGYNEQFF.

V and J are TRBV30 and TRBJ1-5, with TRBD1 as a possible D gene (6 bases). The V and J ends lost 1 base and 2 bases respectively, with 6 bases between them. Germline CDR1 is GTSNPN and CDR2 is SVGIG (reference sequence). The CDR3 is 13 amino acids. The CDR3 nucleotides read TGTGCCTGGAGTGGACAGGGCAATCAGCCCCAGCATTTT. Protein sequence: CAWSGQGNQPQHF.

The chain carries TRBV2 and TRBJ1-1; D unclear. The germline V gene has CDR1 SNHLY and CDR2 FYNNEI. Trimming took 4 bases from V and 3 from J, leaving 15 bases between them. The CDR3 is made up of 15 amino acids. This CDR3 is CASSAASTDYTEAFF. The CDR3 DNA is TGTGCCAGCAGTGCAGCTTCGACTGACTACACTGAAGCTTTCTTT.

The chain uses TRBV9 and TRBJ2-3, with 9 bases identical to TRBD2. This CDR3 spans 15 amino acids. Trimming cost V 4 bases and J 1 base; bases outside gene matches: 4. CDR1 SGDLS and CDR2 YYNGEE come from the germline V gene. As DNA, the CDR3 is TGTGCCAGCAGCCCAAGGACTAGCGGCACAGATACGCAGTATTTT. Its translation: CASSPRTSGTDTQYF.